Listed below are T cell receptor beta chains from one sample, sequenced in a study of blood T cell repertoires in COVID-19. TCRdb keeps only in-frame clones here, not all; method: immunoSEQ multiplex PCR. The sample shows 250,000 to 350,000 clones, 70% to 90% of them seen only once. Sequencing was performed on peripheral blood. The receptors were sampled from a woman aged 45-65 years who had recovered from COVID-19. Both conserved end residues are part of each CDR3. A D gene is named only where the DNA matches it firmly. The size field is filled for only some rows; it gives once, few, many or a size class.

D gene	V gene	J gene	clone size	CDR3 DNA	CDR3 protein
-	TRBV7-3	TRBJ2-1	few	TGTGCCAGCAGCCCCGAGCAATCCGGGACTTCATACGAGCAGTTCTTC	CASSPEQSGTSYEQFF
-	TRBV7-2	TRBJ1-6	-	TGTGCCAGCAGGCTCATGGGGGGAGTAGGTTCACCCCTCCACTTT	CASRLMGGVGSPLHF
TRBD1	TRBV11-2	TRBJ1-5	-	TGTGCCAGCAGCTTTACAGGGGGCAGTGGACAGCCCCAGCATTTT	CASSFTGGSGQPQHF
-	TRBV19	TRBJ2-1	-	TGTGCCAGTAGGGGCGATAACAATGAGCAGTTCTTC	CASRGDNNEQFF
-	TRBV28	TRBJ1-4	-	TGTGCCAGCAGTTCGTCGGGTGAAAAACTGTTTTTT	CASSSSGEKLFF
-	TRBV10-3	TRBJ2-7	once	TGTGCCACCGGAACGGGACACCTCTACGAGCAGTACTTC	CATGTGHLYEQYF
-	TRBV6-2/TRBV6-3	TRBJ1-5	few	TGTGCCAGCAGCCTAACAGGACCGGATCAGCCCCAGCATTTT	CASSLTGPDQPQHF
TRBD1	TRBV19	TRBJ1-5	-	TGTGCCAGTAGTATCGGACAGGTCAAACAGCCCCAGCATTTT	CASSIGQVKQPQHF
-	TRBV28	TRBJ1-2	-	TGTGCCAGCAGTGTGGGGTTAGGGGTCTATGGCTACACCTTC	CASSVGLGVYGYTF
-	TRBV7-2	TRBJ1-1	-	TGTGCCAGCAGCCCGCGGACACAGAGCACTGAAGCTTTCTTT	CASSPRTQSTEAFF
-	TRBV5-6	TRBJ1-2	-	TGTGCCAGCAGCTTGGGCAACAGATCTCCTAATCGGGGCTACACCTTC	CASSLGNRSPNRGYTF